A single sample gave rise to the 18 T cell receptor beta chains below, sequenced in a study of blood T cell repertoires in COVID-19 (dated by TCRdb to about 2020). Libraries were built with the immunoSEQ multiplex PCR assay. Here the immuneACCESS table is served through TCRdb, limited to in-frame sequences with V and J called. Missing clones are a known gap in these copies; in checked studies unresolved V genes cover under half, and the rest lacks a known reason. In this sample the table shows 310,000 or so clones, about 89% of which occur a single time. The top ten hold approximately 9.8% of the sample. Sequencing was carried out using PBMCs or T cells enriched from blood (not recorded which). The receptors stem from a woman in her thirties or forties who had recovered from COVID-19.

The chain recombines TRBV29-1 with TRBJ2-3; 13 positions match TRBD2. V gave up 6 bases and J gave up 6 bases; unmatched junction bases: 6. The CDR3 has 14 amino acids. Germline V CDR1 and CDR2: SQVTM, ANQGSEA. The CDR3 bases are TGCAGCGTCGGGACTAGCGGGAAACTTGATACGCAGTATTTT. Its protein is CSVGTSGKLDTQYF.

As DNA, the CDR3 is TGTGCCAGCAGCTTAGCGCGGTTTACTGAAGCTTTCTTT. Residues: CASSLARFTEAFF. The V call is TRBV7-2, the J call TRBJ1-1, with D hard to call. Germline lookup yields CDR1 SGHTA and CDR2 FQGNSA. Trimming cost V 0 bases and J 5 bases, with 7 bases left between them. This CDR3 spans 13 amino acids. The variable domain in full, with the rest retrieved from reference TRBV7-2 and TRBJ1-1, is GAGVSQSPSNKVTEKGKDVELRCDPISGHTALYWYRQSLGQGLEFLIYFQGNSAPDKSGLPSDRFSAERTGGSVSTLTIQRTQQEDSAVYLCASSLARFTEAFFGQGTRLTVV.

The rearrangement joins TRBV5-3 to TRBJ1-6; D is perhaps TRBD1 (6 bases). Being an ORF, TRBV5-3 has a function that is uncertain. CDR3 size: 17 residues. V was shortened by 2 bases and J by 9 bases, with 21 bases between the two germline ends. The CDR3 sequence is CARSFGPFTGWGSPLHF. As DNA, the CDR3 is TGTGCCAGAAGCTTTGGCCCCTTCACAGGGTGGGGTTCACCCCTCCACTTT.

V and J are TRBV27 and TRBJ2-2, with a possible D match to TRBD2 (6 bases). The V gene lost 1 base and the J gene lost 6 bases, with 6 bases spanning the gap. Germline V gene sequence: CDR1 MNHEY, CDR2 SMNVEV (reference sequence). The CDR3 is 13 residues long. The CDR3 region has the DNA TGTGCCAGCAGTTTATGGGGGGCCGGGGAGCTGTTTTTT. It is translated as CASSLWGAGELFF.

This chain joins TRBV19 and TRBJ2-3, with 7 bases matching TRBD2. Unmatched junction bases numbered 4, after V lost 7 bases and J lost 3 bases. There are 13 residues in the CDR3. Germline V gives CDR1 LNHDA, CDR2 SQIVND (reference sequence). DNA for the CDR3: TGTGCCAGTAACCCAGCGGGGACAGATACGCAGTATTTT. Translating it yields CASNPAGTDTQYF.

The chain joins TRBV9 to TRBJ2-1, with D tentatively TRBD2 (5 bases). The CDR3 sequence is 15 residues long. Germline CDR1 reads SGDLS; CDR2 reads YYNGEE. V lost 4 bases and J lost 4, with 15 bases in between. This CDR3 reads CASSQSGLAYNEQFF. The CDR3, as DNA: TGTGCCAGCAGCCAGAGCGGTCTCGCGTACAATGAGCAGTTCTTC.

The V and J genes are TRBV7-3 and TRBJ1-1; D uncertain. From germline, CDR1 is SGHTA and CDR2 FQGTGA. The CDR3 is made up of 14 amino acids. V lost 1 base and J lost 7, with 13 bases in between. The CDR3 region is CASSLIGGLDEAFF. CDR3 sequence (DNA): TGTGCCAGCAGCTTAATAGGAGGCCTGGATGAAGCTTTCTTT.

CDR3 sequence: CASSGLAGAYNEQFF. The CDR3 region has the DNA TGTGCCAGCAGTGGACTAGCGGGAGCCTACAATGAGCAGTTCTTC. The chain couples TRBV25-1 to TRBJ2-1; TRBD2 matches at 12 bases. This CDR3 has 15 amino acids. CDR1 MGHDK and CDR2 SYGVNS come from the germline V gene. The junction had 0 bases not matched to a gene; V was cut back by 4 bases and J by 2 bases.

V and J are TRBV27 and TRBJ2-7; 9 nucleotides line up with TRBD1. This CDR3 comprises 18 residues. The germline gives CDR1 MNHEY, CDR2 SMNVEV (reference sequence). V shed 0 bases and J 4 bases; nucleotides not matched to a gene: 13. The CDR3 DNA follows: TGTGCCAGCAGTTTATCCCACGGTCTCCGGGACAGGGCTTACGAGCAGTACTTC. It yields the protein CASSLSHGLRDRAYEQYF.

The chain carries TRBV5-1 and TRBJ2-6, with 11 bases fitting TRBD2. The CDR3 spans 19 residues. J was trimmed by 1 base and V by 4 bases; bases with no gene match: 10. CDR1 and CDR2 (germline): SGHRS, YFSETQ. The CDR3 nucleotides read TGCGCCAGCAGCCCGCGGACTAGCGGGCTCTCGTCTGGGGCCAACGTCCTGACTTTC. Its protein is CASSPRTSGLSSGANVLTF.

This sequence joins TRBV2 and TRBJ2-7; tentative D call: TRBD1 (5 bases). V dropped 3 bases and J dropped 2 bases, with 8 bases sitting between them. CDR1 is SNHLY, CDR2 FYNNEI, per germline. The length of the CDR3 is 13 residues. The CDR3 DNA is TGTGCCAGCAGTGAGGTAGGGGCCTACGAGCAGTACTTC. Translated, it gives CASSEVGAYEQYF.

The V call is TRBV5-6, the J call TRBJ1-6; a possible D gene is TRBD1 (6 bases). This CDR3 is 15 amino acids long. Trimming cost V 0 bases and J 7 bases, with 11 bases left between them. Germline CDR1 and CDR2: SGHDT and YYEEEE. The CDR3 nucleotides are TGTGCCAGCAGCTTGGAAGGGAGGGGGAATTCACCCCTCCACTTT. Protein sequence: CASSLEGRGNSPLHF.

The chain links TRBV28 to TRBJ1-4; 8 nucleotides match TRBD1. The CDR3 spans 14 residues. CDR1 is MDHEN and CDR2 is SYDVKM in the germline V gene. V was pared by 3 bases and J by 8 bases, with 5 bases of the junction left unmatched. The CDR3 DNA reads TGTGCCAGCAGTTTTTCAGGGGGCCGGGAAAAACTGTTTTTT. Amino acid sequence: CASSFSGGREKLFF.

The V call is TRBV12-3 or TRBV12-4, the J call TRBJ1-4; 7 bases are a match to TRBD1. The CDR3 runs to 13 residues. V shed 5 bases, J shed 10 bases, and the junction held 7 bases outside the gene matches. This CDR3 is CASSPGQARKLFF. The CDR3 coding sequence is TGTGCCAGCAGTCCTGGACAGGCGAGAAAACTGTTTTTT.

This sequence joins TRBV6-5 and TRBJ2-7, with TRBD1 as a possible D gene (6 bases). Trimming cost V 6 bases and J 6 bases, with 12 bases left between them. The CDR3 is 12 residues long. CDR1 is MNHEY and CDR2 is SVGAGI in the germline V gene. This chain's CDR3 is CASSPTGIEQYF. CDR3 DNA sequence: TGTGCCAGCAGCCCAACAGGGATCGAGCAGTACTTC.

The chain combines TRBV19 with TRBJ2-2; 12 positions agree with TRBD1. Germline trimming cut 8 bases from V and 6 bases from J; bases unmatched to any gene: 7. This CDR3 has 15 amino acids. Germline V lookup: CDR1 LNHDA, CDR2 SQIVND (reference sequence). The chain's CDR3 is CASYPGQGAPGELFF. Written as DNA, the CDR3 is TGTGCCAGTTATCCGGGACAGGGGGCCCCCGGGGAGCTGTTTTTT.

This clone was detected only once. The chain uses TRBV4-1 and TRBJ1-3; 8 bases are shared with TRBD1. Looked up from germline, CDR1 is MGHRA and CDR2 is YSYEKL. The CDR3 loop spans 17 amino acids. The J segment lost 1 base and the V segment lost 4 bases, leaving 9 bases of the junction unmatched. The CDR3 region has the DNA TGCGCCAGCAGCCGAGACAGGGGTTTTATATCTGGAAACACCATATATTTT. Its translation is CASSRDRGFISGNTIYF.

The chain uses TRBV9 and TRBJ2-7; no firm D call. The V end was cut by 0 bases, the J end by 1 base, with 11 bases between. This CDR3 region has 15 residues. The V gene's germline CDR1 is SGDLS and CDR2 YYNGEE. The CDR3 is CASSVGARSSYEQYF. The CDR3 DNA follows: TGTGCCAGCAGCGTAGGCGCTCGAAGTTCCTACGAGCAGTACTTC.